This TCR beta chain stems from a study of blood T cell repertoires in COVID-19. Authors' data handling: Reference gene primer amplification yielded estimated nucleated cell counts. Only in-frame clones appear in the TCRdb table, and some are missing; sequencing was by immunoSEQ multiplex PCR. V and J calls and clone size are copied from that table; D and trimming were computed from the DNA. The data contain about 50,000 clones, 85% to 90% of them singletons. This clonotype originated in a human donor in a cohort sampled during active COVID-19. The sequenced sample was peripheral blood.

CDR3: CSVVLAGGTGELFF. In nucleotides, the CDR3 is TGCAGCGTTGTACTAGCGGGAGGGACCGGGGAGCTGTTTTTT. The chain couples TRBV29-1 to TRBJ2-2; TRBD2 aligns across 13 bases. Trimming cost V 4 bases and J 5 bases; bases outside gene matches: 1. Per germline, CDR1 SQVTM and CDR2 ANQGSEA. This CDR3 comprises 14 residues.